The 10 T cell receptor beta chains listed next were all sequenced from one sample in a study of T cells in Graves' hyperthyroidism and ophthalmopathy. TCR beta CDR3 regions were amplified from RNA. HTBI primers were employed in a first-round RT-PCR of the TCR CDR3. A single record per CDR3 protein comes from TCRdb applying MiXCR to the multiplex PCR reads. The table records approximately 640,000 distinct CDR3 sequences, roughly a sixth of them present only once. The specimen sequenced was blood. The receptors were sampled from a man aged 50 to 59 with Graves' hyperthyroidism.

The chain couples TRBV11-3 to TRBJ2-7; D is possibly TRBD1 (6 bases). Germline lookup yields CDR1 SGHNT and CDR2 YENEEA. V dropped 5 bases and J dropped 2 bases, with 13 bases sitting between them. The CDR3 length is 14 residues. The CDR3 nucleotides read TGTGCCAGCAGCGACCGGGACAATCCCTACGAGCAGTACTTC. Translating gives CASSDRDNPYEQYF.

The chain uses TRBV28 and TRBJ1-1; unclear D gene. Looked up from germline, CDR1 is MDHEN and CDR2 is SYDVKM. V was shortened by 11 bases and J by 3 bases, with 13 bases between the two germline ends. This CDR3 has 12 amino acids. CDR3 residues: CAHRGRYTEAFF. The CDR3 DNA is TGTGCCCATCGAGGGCGGTACACTGAAGCTTTCTTT.

This clonotype was counted a few times. CDR3 region: CASSQYGQGSNQPQHF. CDR3 DNA sequence: TGTGCCAGCAGTCAATACGGACAGGGGAGCAATCAGCCCCAGCATTTT. J is TRBJ1-5 and V is TRBV6-1, with 9 positions matching TRBD1. The germline CDR1 and CDR2 sequences are MNHNS and SASEGT. This CDR3 is 16 amino acids long. V was pared by 5 bases and J by 1 base, with 6 bases of the junction left unmatched.

The rearrangement uses TRBV11-2 and TRBJ2-1; TRBD2 is a possible D gene (6 bases). V lost 4 bases and J lost 9, with 19 bases in between. The CDR3 has 15 residues. The germline gives CDR1 SGHAT, CDR2 FQNNGV. The CDR3 sequence is CASSSVGSGLAEQFF. The CDR3 nucleotides read TGTGCCAGCAGCTCGGTTGGGAGCGGGCTCGCTGAGCAGTTCTTC.

Comments on this clonotype: With a much larger clone just one base away, this may be a read error. This rearrangement joins TRBV6-1 to TRBJ2-7; 7 bases line up with TRBD1. V lost 4 bases and J lost 6; bases outside the gene matches: 6. The CDR3 totals 13 residues. Germline V gene lookup returns CDR1 MNHNS and CDR2 SASEGT. The CDR3 protein is CASSVDRVSEQYF. Here the CDR3 DNA reads TGTGCCAGCAGTGTAGACAGGGTTAGCGAGCAGTACTTC.

The V call is TRBV7-9, the J call TRBJ2-1; 11 nucleotides match TRBD2. This CDR3 region has 17 residues. Germline CDR1 SEHNR, CDR2 FQNEAQ (reference sequence). V lost 5 bases to trimming and J lost 0 bases; unmatched junction nucleotides: 6. The CDR3 DNA follows: TGTGCCAGCAGCGGACGACTAGCGGGGAGCTCCTACAATGAGCAGTTCTTC. This encodes CASSGRLAGSSYNEQFF. Based on the CDR3 plus reference TRBV7-9 and TRBJ2-1, the full variable domain is DTGVSQNPRHKITKRGQNVTFRCDPISEHNRLYWYRQTLGQGPEFLTYFQNEAQLEKSRLLSDRFSAERPKGSFSTLEIQRTEQGDSAMYLCASSGRLAGSSYNEQFFGPGTRLTVL.

As regards this clonotype: A much larger clone differs by one base, so this may be a read error. The rearrangement links TRBV27 to TRBJ2-7; D is possibly TRBD1 (5 bases). In germline, CDR1 is MNHEY, CDR2 SMNVEV (reference sequence). The CDR3 spans 15 residues. V was clipped by 6 bases and J by 1 base, with 16 bases between them. The CDR3 sequence is CASRGLIRGSYEQYF. The CDR3 region has the DNA TGTGCCAGCAGGGGGTTGATTAGGGGTTCCTACGAGCAGTACTTC.

This clonotype has at least ten counts. The chain carries TRBV18 and TRBJ2-2, with D maybe TRBD1 (5 bases). V was pared by 0 bases and J by 3 bases, with 5 bases between. The length of the CDR3 is 14 residues. Germline-derived CDR1 and CDR2 are KGHSH and LQKENI. The chain's CDR3 is CASSPPGDTGELFF. CDR3 nucleotides: TGTGCCAGCTCACCACCAGGGGACACCGGGGAGCTGTTTTTT.

This clonotype turned up a few times. The rearrangement joins TRBV9 to TRBJ2-3; D assignment may be TRBD1 or TRBD2 (6 bases each). V gave up 0 bases and J gave up 2 bases, with 10 bases separating them. Looked up from germline, CDR1 is SGDLS and CDR2 is YYNGEE. CDR3 size: 15 residues. CDR3 sequence: CASSVEGDFTDTQYF. The CDR3 region has the DNA TGTGCCAGCAGCGTAGAGGGGGACTTCACAGATACGCAGTATTTT.

The CDR3 loop is CASSHPTGGLPSYEQYF. CDR3 DNA sequence: TGTGCCAGCAGCCACCCCACAGGGGGCCTACCTTCCTACGAGCAGTACTTC. The chain recombines TRBV4-2 with TRBJ2-7; 9 nucleotides line up with TRBD1. The J segment lost 1 base and the V segment lost 3 bases, leaving 10 bases of the junction unmatched. The CDR3 loop spans 17 amino acids. The germline CDR1 and CDR2 sequences are LGHNA and YNFKEQ.